This is a list of T cell receptor beta chains from one sample in a study of PD-1 blockade in classical Hodgkin lymphoma. Data came from immunoSEQ multiplex PCR; TCRdb stores just in-frame clones and leaves some out. The sample holds over 70,000 clones, around 90% seen once. The sequences come from peripheral blood mononuclear cells (PBMCs), collected at baseline. The receptors stem from a human donor with classical Hodgkin lymphoma. Both conserved end residues are part of each CDR3. A D gene is named only where the DNA matches it firmly. Clone size is given for some rows only: seen once, a few or many times, or a class if the clone is expanded.

V: TRBV7-6; D: NA; J: TRBJ1-4; size: NA; CDR3: CASSLEGNNEKLFF; DNA: TGTGCCAGCAGCTTAGAGGGCAACAATGAAAAACTGTTTTTT
V: TRBV27; D: TRBD2; J: TRBJ2-7; size: NA; CDR3: CASSLYGGGTYEQYF; DNA: TGTGCCAGCAGTTTATATGGCGGGGGTACCTACGAGCAGTACTTC
V: TRBV5-1; D: TRBD2; J: TRBJ2-5; size: NA; CDR3: CASSLASGRETQYF; DNA: TGCGCCAGCAGCTTGGCTAGCGGGAGGGAGACCCAGTACTTC
V: TRBV6-4; D: NA; J: TRBJ2-1; size: once; CDR3: CASSEHYSSYNEQFF; DNA: TGTGCCAGCAGTGAGCATTACAGCTCCTACAATGAGCAGTTCTTC
V: TRBV27; D: TRBD1; J: TRBJ2-1; size: NA; CDR3: CASSLFSAGTGRLEQFF; DNA: TGTGCCAGCAGTTTATTTTCCGCCGGGACAGGAAGGTTAGAGCAGTTCTTC
V: TRBV12-5; D: NA; J: TRBJ2-5; size: NA; CDR3: CASGVRNQETQYF; DNA: TGTGCTAGTGGTGTTAGGAACCAAGAGACCCAGTACTTC
V: TRBV19; D: NA; J: TRBJ1-3; size: NA; CDR3: CASSGSGTPGNTIYF; DNA: TGTGCCAGTAGTGGCTCCGGGACCCCGGGAAACACCATATATTTT
V: TRBV10-3; D: TRBD1; J: TRBJ2-7; size: NA; CDR3: CAISPLFSTGLYEQYF; DNA: TGTGCCATCAGTCCGCTTTTTTCGACAGGGCTCTACGAGCAGTACTTC
V: TRBV19; D: TRBD2; J: TRBJ2-1; size: few; CDR3: CATSVASGRNEQFF; DNA: TGTGCCACCTCGGTAGCTAGCGGGAGGAATGAGCAGTTCTTC
V: TRBV5-1; D: TRBD2; J: TRBJ2-6; size: NA; CDR3: CASSTLAGGSGANVLTF; DNA: TGCGCCAGCAGCACGCTAGCGGGGGGTTCTGGGGCCAACGTCCTGACTTTC
V: TRBV7-9; D: TRBD2; J: TRBJ2-5; size: NA; CDR3: CASSLGSTSGSRVQYF; DNA: TGTGCCAGCAGCTTAGGATCGACTAGCGGGAGCAGGGTCCAGTACTTC
V: TRBV6-6; D: TRBD1; J: TRBJ1-4; size: NA; CDR3: CASDRGTPDEKLFF; DNA: TGTGCCAGTGACAGGGGGACACCTGATGAAAAACTGTTTTTT
V: TRBV2; D: TRBD1; J: TRBJ2-5; size: NA; CDR3: CASSIRDRAWETQYF; DNA: TGTGCCAGCAGCATCCGGGACAGGGCGTGGGAGACCCAGTACTTC
V: TRBV6-5; D: NA; J: TRBJ1-4; size: NA; CDR3: CASSYSLGLDNEKLFF; DNA: TGTGCCAGCAGTTACTCACTGGGCCTGGATAATGAAAAACTGTTTTTT
V: TRBV19; D: NA; J: TRBJ2-5; size: NA; CDR3: CASTGPFMGQETQYF; DNA: TGTGCCAGTACCGGACCTTTTATGGGGCAAGAGACCCAGTACTTC
V: TRBV6-1; D: TRBD1; J: TRBJ1-2; size: NA; CDR3: CASSIDRGPGYTF; DNA: TGTGCCAGCAGTATTGACAGGGGGCCGGGCTACACCTTC
V: TRBV28; D: NA; J: TRBJ1-2; size: NA; CDR3: CASREVDYGYTF; DNA: TGTGCCAGCAGGGAAGTGGACTATGGCTACACCTTC
V: TRBV5-6; D: NA; J: TRBJ1-5; size: once; CDR3: CASSFGGNQPQHF; DNA: TGTGCCAGCAGCTTTGGGGGGAATCAGCCCCAGCATTTT
V: TRBV5-1; D: NA; J: TRBJ1-1; size: NA; CDR3: CASSLSGGLNTEAFF; DNA: TGCGCCAGCAGCTTGTCCGGCGGACTGAACACTGAAGCTTTCTTT
V: TRBV6-5; D: TRBD1; J: TRBJ2-1; size: NA; CDR3: CASSYSGQSNEQFF; DNA: TGTGCCAGCAGTTACTCGGGACAGTCAAATGAGCAGTTCTTC
V: TRBV7-9; D: NA; J: TRBJ2-7; size: NA; CDR3: CASSLDGDLTYEQYF; DNA: TGTGCCAGCAGCTTAGATGGGGACCTTACCTACGAGCAGTACTTC
V: TRBV7-9; D: NA; J: TRBJ1-1; size: few; CDR3: CATAREANTEAFF; DNA: TGTGCCACCGCTCGGGAAGCGAACACTGAAGCTTTCTTT
V: TRBV2; D: NA; J: TRBJ1-4; size: once; CDR3: CASMRRAPKEKLFF; DNA: TGTGCCAGCATGAGGAGGGCCCCTAAGGAAAAACTGTTTTTT
V: TRBV6-4; D: NA; J: TRBJ1-5; size: NA; CDR3: CASSPREREPQHF; DNA: TGTGCCAGCAGCCCCCGGGAAAGGGAGCCCCAGCATTTT
V: TRBV30; D: NA; J: TRBJ1-2; size: NA; CDR3: CAWSLSGLIYGYTF; DNA: TGTGCCTGGAGTCTATCGGGGTTAATTTATGGCTACACCTTC
V: TRBV21-1; D: NA; J: TRBJ2-7; size: NA; CDR3: CASSKGKDYISYEQYF; DNA: TGTGCCAGCAGCAAAGGGAAGGACTATATCTCCTACGAGCAGTACTTC
V: TRBV20-1; D: NA; J: TRBJ2-1; size: NA; CDR3: CSAKGGNEQFF; DNA: TGCAGTGCTAAGGGAGGAAATGAGCAGTTCTTC
V: TRBV4-3; D: TRBD1; J: TRBJ2-7; size: NA; CDR3: CASSHRTGANEQYF; DNA: TGCGCCAGCAGCCACAGGACAGGGGCGAACGAGCAGTACTTC
V: TRBV5-6; D: NA; J: TRBJ2-6; size: NA; CDR3: CASSLYRAGANVLTF; DNA: TGTGCCAGCAGCTTGTACAGGGCCGGGGCCAACGTCCTGACTTTC
V: TRBV30; D: NA; J: TRBJ1-1; size: few; CDR3: CAWSDMGVTEAFF; DNA: TGTGCCTGGAGTGATATGGGGGTCACTGAAGCTTTCTTT
V: TRBV28; D: TRBD1; J: TRBJ1-5; size: once; CDR3: CASSLPGTGSQPQHF; DNA: TGTGCCAGCAGTTTACCGGGGACAGGGTCTCAGCCCCAGCATTTT
V: TRBV5-6; D: NA; J: TRBJ2-3; size: NA; CDR3: CASSLFVGEGTDTQYF; DNA: TGTGCCAGCAGCTTATTCGTGGGAGAGGGGACAGATACGCAGTATTTT
V: TRBV5-4; D: TRBD1; J: TRBJ2-5; size: NA; CDR3: CASSWGQGRETQYF; DNA: TGTGCCAGCAGCTGGGGACAGGGGCGAGAGACCCAGTACTTC
V: TRBV28; D: NA; J: TRBJ1-1; size: once; CDR3: CASSFRLNTEAFF; DNA: TGTGCCAGCAGTTTTCGGTTGAACACTGAAGCTTTCTTT
V: TRBV7-2; D: NA; J: TRBJ2-7; size: NA; CDR3: CASSFLPQMDGGEQYF; DNA: TGTGCCAGCAGCTTCTTACCCCAGATGGACGGCGGCGAGCAGTACTTC
V: TRBV5-1; D: NA; J: TRBJ2-6; size: NA; CDR3: CASSLDSSGANVLTF; DNA: TGCGCCAGCAGCTTGGACAGCTCTGGGGCCAACGTCCTGACTTTC
V: TRBV6-6; D: NA; J: TRBJ2-1; size: NA; CDR3: CASSPLSSDPYNEQFF; DNA: TGTGCCAGCAGTCCCCTCTCATCTGATCCCTACAATGAGCAGTTCTTC
V: TRBV11-1; D: NA; J: TRBJ2-7; size: NA; CDR3: CASSPASSYEQYF; DNA: TGTGCCAGCAGCCCTGCTAGCTCCTACGAGCAGTACTTC
V: TRBV14; D: NA; J: TRBJ2-6; size: NA; CDR3: CASSQILRQAGANVLTF; DNA: TGTGCCAGCAGCCAAATTCTAAGACAGGCTGGGGCCAACGTCCTGACTTTC
V: TRBV7-8; D: TRBD2; J: TRBJ2-3; size: NA; CDR3: CASSLWVAGNSDTQYF; DNA: TGTGCCAGCAGCTTATGGGTAGCGGGAAATTCAGATACGCAGTATTTT
V: TRBV4-3; D: NA; J: TRBJ2-7; size: NA; CDR3: CASSPGWASSYEQYF; DNA: TGCGCCAGCAGCCCGGGATGGGCGAGCTCCTACGAGCAGTACTTC
V: TRBV28; D: NA; J: TRBJ1-3; size: NA; CDR3: CASSPPREYGNTIYF; DNA: TGTGCCAGCAGCCCACCTCGGGAGTATGGAAACACCATATATTTT
V: TRBV30; D: NA; J: TRBJ2-7; size: NA; CDR3: CAWRTDSYEQYF; DNA: TGTGCCTGGAGGACAGATTCCTACGAGCAGTACTTC
V: TRBV7-6; D: TRBD1; J: TRBJ2-3; size: NA; CDR3: CASSLDRGLTDTQYF; DNA: TGTGCCAGCAGCTTAGACAGGGGGCTCACAGATACGCAGTATTTT
V: TRBV6-6; D: NA; J: TRBJ2-7; size: NA; CDR3: CASSQADGYEQYF; DNA: TGTGCCAGCAGTCAAGCGGACGGCTACGAGCAGTACTTC
V: TRBV19; D: NA; J: TRBJ1-5; size: NA; CDR3: CASSGSQPQHF; DNA: TGTGCCAGTAGTGGAAGTCAGCCCCAGCATTTT
V: TRBV19; D: TRBD2; J: TRBJ2-7; size: NA; CDR3: CASSLAGSYEQYF; DNA: TGTGCCAGTAGTTTAGCGGGATCCTACGAGCAGTACTTC
V: TRBV10-1; D: NA; J: TRBJ1-5; size: few; CDR3: CASSAGNQPQHF; DNA: TGCGCCAGCAGTGCAGGAAATCAGCCCCAGCATTTT
V: TRBV6-6; D: TRBD1; J: TRBJ2-3; size: NA; CDR3: CASRNTGGGDTQYF; DNA: TGTGCCAGCAGAAATACAGGGGGCGGGGATACGCAGTATTTT
V: TRBV18; D: TRBD2; J: TRBJ2-7; size: NA; CDR3: CASSPKGTSGRLLYEQYF; DNA: TGTGCCAGCTCACCTAAAGGGACTAGCGGGAGGCTCCTCTACGAGCAGTACTTC
V: TRBV28; D: TRBD1; J: TRBJ1-1; size: once; CDR3: CASSLDRVRGTEAFF; DNA: TGTGCCAGCAGCCTGGACAGGGTGAGGGGTACTGAAGCTTTCTTT
V: TRBV18; D: NA; J: TRBJ2-3; size: NA; CDR3: CASSPETLAGTDTQYF; DNA: TGTGCCAGCTCACCCGAGACCCTGGCGGGCACAGATACGCAGTATTTT
V: TRBV7-6; D: NA; J: TRBJ1-2; size: NA; CDR3: CASSLGAGPGPYYGYTF; DNA: TGTGCCAGCAGCTTGGGAGCGGGACCGGGACCTTACTATGGCTACACCTTC